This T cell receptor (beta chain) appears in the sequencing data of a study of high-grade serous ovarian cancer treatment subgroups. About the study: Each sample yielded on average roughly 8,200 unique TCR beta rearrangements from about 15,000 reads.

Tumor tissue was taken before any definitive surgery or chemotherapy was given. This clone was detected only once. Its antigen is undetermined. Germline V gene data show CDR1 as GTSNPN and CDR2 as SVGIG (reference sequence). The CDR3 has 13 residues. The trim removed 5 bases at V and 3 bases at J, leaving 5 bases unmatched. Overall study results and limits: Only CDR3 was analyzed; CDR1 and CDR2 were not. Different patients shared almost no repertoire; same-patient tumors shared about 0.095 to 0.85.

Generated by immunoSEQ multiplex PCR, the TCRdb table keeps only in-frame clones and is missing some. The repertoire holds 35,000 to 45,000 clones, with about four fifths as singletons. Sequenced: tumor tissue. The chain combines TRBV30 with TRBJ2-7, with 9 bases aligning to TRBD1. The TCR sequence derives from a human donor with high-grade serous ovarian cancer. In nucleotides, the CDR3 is TGTGCCTGGGAGGCGACAGGGGGCTACGAGCAGTACTTC. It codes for CAWEATGGYEQYF.